One T cell receptor (beta chain) is described in this entry. One entry per CDR3 protein, called by TCRdb with MiXCR from the reads. The table has about 190,000 distinct CDR3 sequences, 28% seen once. CDR1 MNHEY and CDR2 SVGEGT come from the germline V gene. The CDR3 has 17 residues. Unmatched junction bases numbered 16, after V lost 7 bases and J lost 7 bases. This entry is derived from a study of T cell repertoires in cytomegalovirus infection. The source is a human donor in good health (CMV status not recorded). Some clones in this sample may be carry-over from other donors' samples. The V gene is TRBV6-2 or TRBV6-3, the J gene TRBJ2-2; 9 bases match TRBD1. Material: PBMCs. The CDR3 bases are TGTGCCAGCACCTCGAAAGACAGGGGGAGAGTGGACGGGGAGCTGTTTTTT. Translating gives CASTSKDRGRVDGELFF.